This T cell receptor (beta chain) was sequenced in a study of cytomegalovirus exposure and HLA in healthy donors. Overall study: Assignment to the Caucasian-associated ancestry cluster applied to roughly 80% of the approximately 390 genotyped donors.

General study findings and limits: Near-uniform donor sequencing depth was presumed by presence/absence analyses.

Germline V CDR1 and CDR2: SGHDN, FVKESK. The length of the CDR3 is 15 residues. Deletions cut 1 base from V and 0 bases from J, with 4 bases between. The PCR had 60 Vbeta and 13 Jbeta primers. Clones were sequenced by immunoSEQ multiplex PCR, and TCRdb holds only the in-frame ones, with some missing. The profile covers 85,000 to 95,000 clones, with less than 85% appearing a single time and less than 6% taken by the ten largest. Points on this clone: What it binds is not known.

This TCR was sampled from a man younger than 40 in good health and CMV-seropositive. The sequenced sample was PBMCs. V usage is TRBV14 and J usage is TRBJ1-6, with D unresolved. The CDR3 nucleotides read TGTGCCAGCAGCCAAGGAGTCTCCTATAATTCACCCCTCCACTTT. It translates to CASSQGVSYNSPLHF.